This is a list of T cell receptor beta chains from one sample in a study of OX40 agonist ivuxolimab in advanced cancers. Generated by immunoSEQ multiplex PCR, the TCRdb table keeps only in-frame clones and is missing some. The table includes 19,000 or so clones, roughly four fifths detected once. Sample: CD4+ or CD8+ T cells sorted from blood, taken in a trial of the OX40 agonist ivuxolimab. The receptors shown here come from an adult with an advanced solid tumor such as melanoma, head and neck, liver or kidney cancer. Each CDR3 is given with its conserved first and last residue. The D gene is left open where the match is weak. Clone size is given for some rows only: seen once, a few or many times, or a class if the clone is expanded.

d_call clone_size j_call v_call cdr3_aa cdr3_nt
TRBD1 . TRBJ1-6 TRBV27 CASSLTGGVSPLHF TGTGCCAGCAGTTTGACAGGGGGGGTTTCACCCCTCCACTTT
. medium-sized TRBJ2-2 TRBV28 CASSSTRGNSPNTGELFF TGTGCCAGCAGTTCTACCCGGGGTAACTCCCCGAACACCGGGGAGCTGTTTTTT
TRBD2 . TRBJ2-1 TRBV4-3 CASSQDRTSGRGEQFF TGCGCCAGCAGCCAAGATCGGACTAGCGGGAGGGGTGAGCAGTTCTTC
TRBD1 . TRBJ2-5 TRBV19 CASSFRGLEETQYF TGTGCCAGTAGTTTCAGGGGGCTTGAAGAGACCCAGTACTTC
TRBD2 . TRBJ2-7 TRBV19 CASSQGLVYEQYF TGTGCCAGTAGTCAAGGACTAGTCTACGAGCAGTACTTC
. . TRBJ2-7 TRBV11-3 CASSVRDTGTYEQYF TGTGCCAGCAGCGTCCGGGACACGGGAACGTACGAGCAGTACTTC
. . TRBJ1-2 TRBV6-5 CASSPDLDRSYGYTF TGTGCCAGCAGTCCGGACCTTGACAGGAGCTATGGCTACACCTTC
. . TRBJ1-4 TRBV4-2 CASSQAMDSRFWEKLFF TGTGCCAGCAGCCAAGCGATGGACAGCCGTTTTTGGGAAAAACTGTTTTTT
TRBD2 . TRBJ2-1 TRBV7-3 CASSLDRTSGNEQFF TGTGCCAGCAGCTTAGACAGGACTAGCGGGAATGAGCAGTTCTTC
. . TRBJ2-2 TRBV7-6 CASSKIGREGSGELFF TGTGCCAGCAGCAAGATAGGCAGGGAAGGATCCGGGGAGCTGTTTTTT
. . TRBJ2-3 TRBV4-2 CASSQGSQDTDTQYF TGTGCCAGCAGCCAAGGGTCACAGGACACAGATACGCAGTATTTT
. . TRBJ1-3 TRBV7-6 CASSLTGGSGNTIYF TGTGCCAGCAGCTTGACAGGCGGCTCTGGAAACACCATATATTTT
. . TRBJ1-6 TRBV27 CASSLVGAPLHF TGTGCCAGCAGTTTAGTGGGGGCACCCCTCCACTTT
. . TRBJ2-5 TRBV4-1 CASSQAVAGQETQYF TGCGCCAGCAGCCAAGCGGTGGCAGGGCAAGAGACCCAGTACTTC
. . TRBJ1-5 TRBV21-1 CASSRTGDGGNQPQHF TGTGCCAGCAGCAGGACAGGGGACGGAGGCAATCAGCCCCAGCATTTT
TRBD1 . TRBJ2-2 TRBV29-1 CSASRDRGSMDRNTGELFF TGCAGCGCGTCCCGGGACAGGGGGTCGATGGACCGAAACACCGGGGAGCTGTTTTTT
. . TRBJ1-3 TRBV28 CASRQATGNTIYF TGTGCCAGCAGACAAGCCACTGGAAACACCATATATTTT
TRBD2 . TRBJ2-1 TRBV19 CASSIAGGFHNEQFF TGTGCCAGTAGTATAGCGGGAGGGTTCCACAATGAGCAGTTCTTC
TRBD2 few TRBJ2-3 TRBV29-1 CSVALAGDSTDTQYF TGCAGCGTTGCCCTAGCGGGAGATAGTACAGATACGCAGTATTTT
. few TRBJ2-1 TRBV14 CASSQDSTGYNEQFF TGTGCCAGCAGCCAAGATTCTACTGGCTACAATGAGCAGTTCTTC
TRBD2 . TRBJ2-2 TRBV7-9 CASSLGVSGRNAGELFF TGTGCCAGCAGCTTAGGAGTTAGCGGGAGGAACGCCGGGGAGCTGTTTTTT
TRBD1 . TRBJ2-3 TRBV19 CASNPRTGAWTDTQYF TGTGCCAGTAACCCCCGGACAGGGGCTTGGACAGATACGCAGTATTTT
. once TRBJ2-7 TRBV30 CAWSASGFSEQYF TGTGCCTGGAGTGCCTCGGGGTTCAGTGAGCAGTACTTC
TRBD1 . TRBJ2-5 TRBV7-9 CASSPRTGVLQETQYF TGTGCCAGCAGCCCCCGGACAGGGGTCCTCCAAGAGACCCAGTACTTC
. . TRBJ2-7 TRBV7-9 CASSPMMGSHEQYF TGTGCCAGCAGCCCGATGATGGGGTCCCACGAGCAGTACTTC
TRBD1 . TRBJ1-1 TRBV5-4 CASSTGTGRMNTEAFF TGTGCCAGCAGCACTGGGACAGGGAGGATGAACACTGAAGCTTTCTTT
. . TRBJ1-1 TRBV7-9 CASSQNGPNTEAFF TGTGCCAGCAGCCAAAATGGTCCAAACACTGAAGCTTTCTTT
. . TRBJ2-7 TRBV7-3 CASSLTGTSSEQYF TGTGCCAGCAGCTTAACGGGGACCTCTAGCGAGCAGTACTTC
. . TRBJ2-5 TRBV19 CASSQRGQETQYF TGTGCCAGTAGTCAAAGGGGTCAAGAGACCCAGTACTTC
. . TRBJ2-7 TRBV7-2 CASSLTSNAYEQYF TGTGCCAGCAGCTTAACCTCCAACGCCTACGAGCAGTACTTC
TRBD2 . TRBJ2-1 TRBV7-9 CASSLETSGRVIEQFF TGTGCCAGCAGCTTGGAGACTAGCGGGAGGGTTATTGAGCAGTTCTTC
. . TRBJ2-2 TRBV7-3 CASSFFGGTNTGELFF TGTGCCAGCAGCTTTTTCGGCGGGACAAACACCGGGGAGCTGTTTTTT
. few TRBJ2-1 TRBV28 CASSLRGYNEQFF TGTGCCAGCAGTTTAAGGGGTTACAATGAGCAGTTCTTC
. . TRBJ2-7 TRBV28 CASSFPRRREQYF TGTGCCAGCAGTTTTCCTAGAAGGCGCGAGCAGTACTTC
. . TRBJ2-1 TRBV10-2 CASREPGTSSNEQFF TGCGCCAGCAGAGAACCCGGGACTTCTAGTAATGAGCAGTTCTTC
. . TRBJ2-7 TRBV4-1 CASSHPTHYEQYF TGCGCCAGCAGCCATCCCACCCACTACGAGCAGTACTTC
TRBD2 . TRBJ2-7 TRBV5-4 CASSLGLVGEQYF TGTGCCAGCAGCCTCGGACTAGTCGGCGAGCAGTACTTC
. few TRBJ1-1 TRBV7-9 CASSLVREAFF TGTGCCAGCAGCCTCGTCCGAGAAGCTTTCTTT
. . TRBJ2-7 TRBV5-1 CASSLVGAIGYEQYF TGCGCCAGCAGCTTGGTGGGTGCTATAGGATACGAGCAGTACTTC
TRBD1 once TRBJ2-3 TRBV6-4 CASSEGQNTDTQYF TGTGCCAGCAGTGAGGGACAGAACACAGATACGCAGTATTTT
. . TRBJ1-4 TRBV27 CASSSRDTINEKLFF TGTGCCAGCAGTTCTCGGGACACGATTAATGAAAAACTGTTTTTT
TRBD2 . TRBJ2-1 TRBV6-5 CASNYSMSLAGNEQFF TGTGCCAGCAATTACTCGATGTCCCTAGCGGGTAATGAGCAGTTCTTC
. medium-sized TRBJ1-2 TRBV7-3 CASSLSAATASYGYTF TGTGCCAGCAGCTTAAGTGCTGCGACAGCGTCTTATGGCTACACCTTC
. many TRBJ2-1 TRBV13 CASTSHLGINYNEQFF TGTGCCAGCACCTCTCATCTAGGTATTAACTACAATGAGCAGTTCTTC
. medium-sized TRBJ2-3 TRBV6-4 CASSETGETDTQYF TGTGCCAGCAGTGAAACGGGAGAAACAGATACGCAGTATTTT
TRBD1 . TRBJ2-1 TRBV5-1 CASRAGDREVDEQFF TGCGCCAGCAGGGCTGGGGACAGGGAAGTTGATGAGCAGTTCTTC
. . TRBJ1-5 TRBV2 CASSEWGRSSNQPQHF TGTGCCAGCAGTGAATGGGGCAGGAGTAGCAATCAGCCCCAGCATTTT
TRBD2 . TRBJ2-1 TRBV19 CASSISGLAVNEQFF TGTGCCAGTAGTATCTCGGGACTAGCGGTCAATGAGCAGTTCTTC
. . TRBJ2-5 TRBV7-9 CASSLVAAGKETQYF TGTGCCAGCAGCTTGGTAGCGGCAGGGAAAGAGACCCAGTACTTC
TRBD2 . TRBJ2-7 TRBV7-2 CASSPHLGLAGEVEQYF TGTGCCAGCAGCCCGCACCTAGGACTAGCGGGAGAGGTCGAGCAGTACTTC
. once TRBJ2-5 TRBV6-5 CASSYGLEGGETQYF TGTGCCAGCAGTTACGGACTAGAGGGGGGAGAGACCCAGTACTTC
. . TRBJ2-6 TRBV7-9 CASSYPSTGASGANVLTF TGTGCCAGCAGCTACCCGAGCACGGGGGCTTCTGGGGCCAACGTCCTGACTTTC
. few TRBJ1-1 TRBV5-5 CASSLAGVLPVTEAFF TGTGCCAGCAGCTTGGCCGGGGTCCTGCCGGTTACTGAAGCTTTCTTT
TRBD1 once TRBJ2-7 TRBV30 CAWRDDRVSYEQYF TGTGCCTGGAGAGATGACAGGGTGAGCTACGAGCAGTACTTC